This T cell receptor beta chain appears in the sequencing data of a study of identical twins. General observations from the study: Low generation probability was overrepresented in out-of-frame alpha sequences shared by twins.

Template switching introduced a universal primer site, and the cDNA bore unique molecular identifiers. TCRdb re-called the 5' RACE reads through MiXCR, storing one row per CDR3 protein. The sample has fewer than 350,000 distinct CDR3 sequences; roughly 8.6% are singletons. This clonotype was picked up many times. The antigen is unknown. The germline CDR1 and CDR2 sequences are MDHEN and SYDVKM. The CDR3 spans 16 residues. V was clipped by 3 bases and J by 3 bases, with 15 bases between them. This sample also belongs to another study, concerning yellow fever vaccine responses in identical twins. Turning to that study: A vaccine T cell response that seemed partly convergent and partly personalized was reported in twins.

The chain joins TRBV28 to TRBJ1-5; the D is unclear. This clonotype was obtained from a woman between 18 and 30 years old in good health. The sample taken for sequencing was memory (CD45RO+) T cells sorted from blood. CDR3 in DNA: TGTGCCAGCAGTTTCGTTTCCCGGGGAAACAATCAGCCCCAGCATTTT. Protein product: CASSFVSRGNNQPQHF.